Here is one T cell receptor beta chain with its context. This clone was seen a single time. No cognate antigen has been identified for it. No much larger clone is present one base from it, and per-base qualities are unavailable. Another Seattle source contributed samples from volunteer blood donors who had recovered from COVID-19. Whole blood was collected in K2EDTA tubes by collaborating institutions according to the institutions' own protocols. Collaborator samples were shipped for TCRbeta analysis as frozen whole blood, isolated PBMCs, or DNA extracted from either sample type. The sample originates from a study of blood T cell repertoires in COVID-19 (dated by TCRdb to about 2020). In the study overall: The collaborator samples originated in the United States, Italy and Spain and spanned the acute and convalescent phases of COVID-19. The material from the prospective study consisted of cDNA or gDNA derived from T cells, B-cell-depleted T cells, or PBMCs. The dataset comprised deeply sampled blood TCRbeta repertoires from subjects exposed to, actively infected with, or recovered from COVID-19. The repertoires were made available in a free public database intended to serve as a resource for research on the immune response to SARS-CoV-2. The samples were drawn from the first 160 participants of the ongoing ImmuneRACE study and from some 1,300 subjects provided by 6 global collaborators. The sample metadata nearly always contained a de-identified subject ID, COVID-19 status, age in years and sex. Where HLA class I and class II types were available, the types were taken from metadata supplied by the sample provider, not from assay-based typing. Points the paper makes about the study in general: How much clinical and demographic metadata was included differed by source and by participant, and the metadata was provided uncurated.

TCRbeta CDR3 regions were amplified from genomic DNA using the immunoSEQ Assay, a bias-controlled multiplex PCR. The paper's data handling went like this. The number of nucleated cells in each sample was estimated from the amplification of reference gene primers within the assay. To quantify the absolute abundance of each unique TCRbeta CDR3 rearrangement, sequence reads were collapsed and filtered. For each sample, productive Simpson clonality was calculated by taking the square root of Simpson's diversity index across productive rearrangements. As stored in TCRdb, this immuneACCESS dataset retains in-frame rearrangements with V and J assigned. A fraction of the clones does not appear; measured against another copy, unresolved V genes explain less than half of the discrepancy, and the remainder lacks a known reason. Clonal size and the V and J genes are those of that table, whereas D and trimming came from the DNA. This sample lists approximately 150,000 clones; 85% to 90% were detected once. Of the sample, over 35% is held by the ten largest clones.

This receptor was obtained from a man between 45 and 60 years old who had recovered from COVID-19. Sequenced sample: peripheral blood.

This receptor has the CDR3 CASSDSQGDTQYF. The nucleotide sequence reads TGTGCCAGCAGTGACTCCCAGGGTGATACGCAGTATTTT. The chain is encoded by TRBV6-4 joined to TRBJ2-3, and TRBD1 may be the D gene, going by 5 matching bases. The cysteine opens and the phenylalanine closes a CDR3 of 13 amino acids. The entry retains the CDR3 DNA only, 39 bases that are in frame from base 1. CDR1 and CDR2, per the germline V gene, are MRHNA and SNTAGT. Relative to germline, V is 0 bases shorter and J is 6 bases shorter, with 7 bases between their ends.